These 10 T cell receptor beta chains originate from one sample sequenced in a study of molecular identifiers for immune sequencing clone quantification. From the PCR reads, TCRdb called clonotypes with MiXCR, one entry per CDR3 protein. The table records about 68,000 distinct CDR3 sequences, 15% to 20% of them present only once. The sequencing input was naive CD8+ T cells from blood, with Jurkat cell RNA spiked in. Subset in this sample: FACS-sorted CD8+CD4-CCR7+CD45RA+ naive T cells. The receptors here all came from a human donor in good health. Some libraries in this study had Jurkat cell RNA spiked in.

This clonotype was seen ten or more times. The rearrangement links TRBV7-9 to TRBJ2-7; D is undetermined. V gave up 5 bases and J gave up 5 bases, with 25 bases separating them. The germline CDR1 and CDR2 sequences are SEHNR and FQNEAQ (reference sequence). This CDR3 has 17 residues. CDR3 residues: CASSQDRFVLVGNEQYF. The CDR3 region has the DNA TGTGCCAGCAGCCAAGACCGCTTCGTTCTAGTAGGAAACGAGCAGTACTTC.

There are many counts of this clonotype. The V call is TRBV11-2, the J call TRBJ2-1; 9 bases map to TRBD1. Germline-derived CDR1 and CDR2 are SGHAT and FQNNGV. The CDR3 contains 19 residues. V dropped 6 bases and J dropped 6; count of bases not matched to a gene: 21. The CDR3 protein is CASSLSPRLDRGMFNEQFF. CDR3 nucleotide sequence: TGTGCCAGCAGTCTTAGTCCCAGATTGGACAGGGGTATGTTCAATGAGCAGTTCTTC.

This clonotype was seen many times. The rearrangement links TRBV9 to TRBJ2-5; D is uncertain. The CDR3 sequence is 17 residues long. Germline assignment: CDR1 SGDLS and CDR2 YYNGEE. Trimming pared 4 bases from V and 1 base from J, leaving 20 bases between. CDR3 in amino acids: CASSPEPVLAFQETQYF. The CDR3 DNA is TGTGCCAGCAGCCCCGAGCCAGTCCTGGCCTTCCAAGAGACCCAGTACTTC.

This clonotype was recorded many times. This chain links TRBV19 with TRBJ2-2; the D is unclear. V was clipped by 7 bases and J by 5 bases, with 17 bases between them. The length of the CDR3 is 15 residues. The V gene's germline CDR1 is LNHDA and CDR2 SQIVND (reference sequence). The CDR3 protein is CASTAVGALTGELFF. The CDR3 coding sequence is TGTGCCAGTACCGCGGTAGGAGCTTTGACCGGGGAGCTGTTTTTT. Variable domain in full (rest from reference TRBV19 and TRBJ2-2): DGGITQSPKYLFRKEGQNVTLSCEQNLNHDAMYWYRQDPGQGLRLIYYSQIVNDFQKGDIAEGYSVSREKKESFPLTVTSAQKNPTAFYLCASTAVGALTGELFFGEGSRLTVL.

This clonotype was picked up many times. The chain couples TRBV5-1 to TRBJ2-7; D perhaps matches TRBD1 (5 bases). The CDR3 is made up of 16 amino acids. V lost 4 bases and J 6 bases, leaving 23 bases between the germline ends. In germline, CDR1 is SGHRS, CDR2 YFSETQ. CDR3 in amino acids: CASSPTPTDTVSEQYF. DNA of the CDR3: TGCGCCAGCAGCCCTACCCCGACGGACACAGTTAGCGAGCAGTACTTC.

Many counts were recorded for this clonotype. The chain carries TRBV20-1 and TRBJ2-7; no firm D call. Germline CDR1 and CDR2: DFQATT and SNEGSKA (reference sequence). The ends were cut back, 5 bases at V and 2 bases at J, with 16 bases in the middle. CDR3 size: 14 residues. The CDR3 loop is CSAPHPRLPYEQYF. The CDR3 nucleotides read TGCAGTGCTCCTCACCCCCGTCTTCCCTACGAGCAGTACTTC.

This clonotype was detected ten times or more. The chain recombines TRBV27 with TRBJ1-5; D remains ambiguous. The germline V gene encodes CDR1 MNHEY and CDR2 SMNVEV (reference sequence). This CDR3 is built from 17 residues. V was cut by 6 bases and J by 0 bases, with 18 bases left in between. DNA of the CDR3: TGTGCCAGCAGCGCGTCCAAAACACTGTATAGCAATCAGCCCCAGCATTTT. Translating gives CASSASKTLYSNQPQHF.

Worth noting for this clonotype: Relative to the germline gene, one junction end is altered; a read error may explain this. The chain combines TRBV2 with TRBJ2-7, with D possibly TRBD1 on 7 matching bases. Per germline, CDR1 SNHLY and CDR2 FYNNEI. The CDR3 consists of 14 residues. The CDR3 nucleotides are TGTGCCAGCAGTGAAGCGCCAGGGGGGTACGGGCAGTACTTC. Its translation is CASSEAPGGYGQYF.

This clonotype has at least ten counts. This chain's CDR3 is CASSQGIITSGRAEQFF. The CDR3 nucleotides are TGTGCCAGCAGCCAAGGAATCATAACTAGCGGGAGGGCTGAGCAGTTCTTC. The chain is built from TRBV14 and TRBJ2-1; TRBD2 matches 13 bases. The CDR3 has 17 amino acids. The J segment lost 9 bases and the V segment lost 1 base, leaving 9 bases of the junction unmatched. The germline CDR1 and CDR2 sequences are SGHDN and FVKESK.

This clonotype is medium-sized by share. The chain is built from TRBV30 and TRBJ1-4; the match to TRBD1 covers 7 bases. The germline gives CDR1 GTSNPN, CDR2 SVGIG (reference sequence). J lost 6 bases, V lost 0 bases, and 4 bases had no gene match. The CDR3 spans 14 residues. The CDR3 DNA reads TGTGCCTGGAGTGTAGGGGGCGCAGATGAAAAACTGTTTTTT. It yields the protein CAWSVGGADEKLFF.